Included here is one T cell receptor beta chain sequence, with context. It has no known antigen specificity. Base qualities are not at hand, and no much larger clone is one base apart. The time point label on this specimen signifies: less than 30 months on ibrutinib. For TCR beta library preparation, roughly 2 micrograms of genomic DNA were extracted from the cryopreserved PBMCs. Longitudinal blood samples from CLL patients on ibrutinib monotherapy were analyzed using high-throughput TCR beta sequencing. The patients took part in an open-label, single-center phase 2 trial of ibrutinib monotherapy. Each clonotype received, on average, 10x coverage in deep resolution sequencing performed on a MiSeq, where the target depth lay between 1 in 1 million and 1 in 200,000 T cells. The immunoSEQ hsTCRB Kit was used to generate the TCR beta libraries. As for the original processing: ImmunoSEQ Data Assistant and ImmunoSEQ Analyzer were used for data analysis, and V, D and J genes were assigned according to IMGT definitions. Clonality, with values ranging from 0 to 1, was calculated as one minus the normalized Shannon entropy of productive rearrangement frequencies. Only overrepresented clonotypes making up at least 0.05% of each patient's repertoire were included in the public clonotype analysis. Some 13 repertoires from age-matched healthy donors, obtained from immuneACCESS, served as clonality controls. TCRdb took this table from immuneACCESS and kept in-frame rearrangements with V and J called. Such tables lack part of the clones; where checked against another copy, unresolved V genes explain under half of the gap, and the rest is unexplained. The V and J calls and clone size come from that table; D and trimming were worked out from the DNA. The sample table holds around 140,000 clones, of which 70% to 90% were seen once. The ten largest account for about 1.9% of the sample.

The record originates from a study of cytotoxic CD8 clonotypes in ibrutinib-treated CLL (dated by TCRdb to the early 2020s). About the study as a whole: The cohort included some 14 treatment-naive and about a dozen relapsed/refractory patients; approximately 17 were IGHV unmutated. Of the 90 or so participants in the trial, about two dozen had longitudinal samples available. An average of around 250,000 productive templates and about 100,000 productive rearrangements was obtained per sample. Partial responses were observed in about 25 patients and complete responses in 2; after a median follow-up of around 68 months, remission was maintained in approximately 14 patients and progression was observed in approximately twelve. Patients were still on ibrutinib when every remission and progressive disease sample was collected. Response samples were taken after a median of roughly eleven months on treatment, ranging from about 6 to 40 months. Cryopreserved peripheral blood mononuclear cells were obtained before treatment, at response, and at either sustained remission or disease progression. Overall study results and their limits: Public clonotypes were found to be uncommon and were observed to contract or remain stable during treatment; the increase in clonality was shown to reflect expansion of private clonotypes at ibrutinib response. Baseline clonality exceeded that of age-matched healthy donors and correlated strongly with circulating CD8+ T-cell counts. At ibrutinib response clonality went up, during sustained remission it held steady, and at progression it dropped back toward baseline. Lymph node repertoires were not examined, and the timing of sampling was not matched between patients in sustained remission and those whose disease progressed.

The CDR3 goes from the cysteine to the phenylalanine over 16 residues. Here the CDR3 DNA is all that survives: 48 bases in frame from base 1. CDR1 is given as MDHEN and CDR2 as SYDVKM, both from the germline V gene. V is cut by 6 bases and J by 4 bases, and the space between the germline ends is 18 bases. This TCR came from a human donor with chronic lymphocytic leukemia. Sequenced here: PBMCs, sampled after 24 months of ibrutinib treatment. The chain is encoded by TRBV28 joined to TRBJ2-2; the D gene may be TRBD1 or TRBD2, since each aligns over 5 bases. CDR3 loop: CASRTTRWGSTGELFF. The DNA sequence reads TGTGCCAGCAGGACCACCAGGTGGGGGAGCACCGGGGAGCTGTTTTTT.